Presented here are 24 T cell receptor beta chains from one specimen sequenced in a study of CD8+ T cells in alopecia areata. Extraction of RNA preceded its reverse transcription into cDNA, which served as the sequencing template. Profiled with immunoSEQ multiplex PCR; TCRdb holds only in-frame clones, not every one. This table has about 69,000 clones, roughly 57% appearing once. The material sequenced was CD8+ T cells sorted from blood, taken at week 0. These receptors were taken from a human donor with alopecia areata.

The genes are TRBV4-1 and TRBJ2-2; D may be TRBD1 or TRBD2 (5 bases each). Germline CDR1 is MGHRA and CDR2 is YSYEKL. The V end lost 4 bases, the J end lost 5 bases, and 11 bases lay between the germline ends. There are 14 residues in the CDR3. CDR3 sequence (DNA): TGCGCCAGCAGCCCCCCCGGGGCGACCGGGGAGCTGTTTTTT. Its protein product is CASSPPGATGELFF.

CDR3 sequence reads: CASSLGRSYEQYF. The CDR3 nucleotides are TGTGCCAGCAGCTTAGGCCGGTCCTACGAGCAGTACTTC. The chain carries TRBV13 and TRBJ2-7; D not certain. The V gene's germline CDR1 is PRHDT and CDR2 FYEKMQ (reference sequence). CDR3 length equals 13 residues. V lost 0 bases and J 1 base, leaving 4 bases between the germline ends. The full variable domain, completed using reference TRBV13 and TRBJ2-7, is AAGVIQSPRHLIKEKRETATLKCYPIPRHDTVYWYQQGPGQDPQFLISFYEKMQSDKGSIPDRFSAQQFSDYHSELNMSSLELGDSALYFCASSLGRSYEQYFGPGTRLTVT.

The genes are TRBV7-2 and TRBJ1-1; tentative D call: TRBD1 (6 bases). V lost 5 bases and J lost 5, with 18 bases in between. The CDR3 length is 15 residues. Germline loops: CDR1 SGHTA, CDR2 FQGNSA. The CDR3 spells CASSRQVGGLTEAFF. DNA of the CDR3: TGTGCCAGCAGCCGACAGGTCGGGGGCTTAACTGAAGCTTTCTTT. Full variable domain (remainder filled in from reference TRBV7-2 and TRBJ1-1): GAGVSQSPSNKVTEKGKDVELRCDPISGHTALYWYRQSLGQGLEFLIYFQGNSAPDKSGLPSDRFSAERTGGSVSTLTIQRTQQEDSAVYLCASSRQVGGLTEAFFGQGTRLTVV.

This sequence joins TRBV7-2 and TRBJ2-3, with TRBD2 identical over 8 bases. This CDR3 has 15 amino acids. The V gene end was trimmed by 6 bases and the J gene end by 5 bases; junction bases not matched to a gene: 10. CDR1 and CDR2 (germline): SGHTA, FQGNSA. Written as DNA, the CDR3 is TGTGCCAGCAGACGAAGCGGGGGAAGAGGAGATACGCAGTATTTT. Translating gives CASRRSGGRGDTQYF.

This rearrangement joins TRBV13 to TRBJ2-7; the D gene is possibly TRBD2 (5 bases). Looked up from germline, CDR1 is PRHDT and CDR2 is FYEKMQ (reference sequence). The CDR3 has 14 amino acids. Trimming pared 1 base from V and 4 bases from J, leaving 11 bases between. The CDR3 nucleotides read TGTGCCAGCAGCTTAGAGGGAGCGAGGTACGAGCAGTACTTC. As protein: CASSLEGARYEQYF.

This chain joins TRBV9 and TRBJ2-7; TRBD1 aligns across 7 bases. Unmatched junction bases numbered 7, after V lost 0 bases and J lost 4 bases. Germline V gene data show CDR1 as SGDLS and CDR2 as YYNGEE. The CDR3 is made up of 15 amino acids. The CDR3 DNA is TGTGCCAGCAGCGTAGGTTACGGGACAGCATACGAGCAGTACTTC. Its translation is CASSVGYGTAYEQYF.

This CDR3 is CASSLQLESYEQYF. For the CDR3, the DNA is TGTGCCAGCAGCCTCCAGTTGGAGTCTTACGAGCAGTACTTC. The chain combines TRBV28 with TRBJ2-7; D ambiguous. Germline V gives CDR1 MDHEN, CDR2 SYDVKM. This CDR3 is built from 14 residues. With 6 bases removed from V and 4 bases from J, the gap between germline ends came to 16 bases.

This chain links TRBV4-1 with TRBJ1-6, with a weak D call TRBD1 (5 bases). Trimming left V 4 bases short and J 9 bases short, with 22 bases between. Germline values: CDR1 MGHRA, CDR2 YSYEKL. The CDR3 has 17 amino acids. The CDR3 DNA reads as TGCGCCAGCAGCCCAATCTTCGCAGGGACGTCGGGTTCACCCCTCCACTTT. It is translated as CASSPIFAGTSGSPLHF.

This clone appeared once. The chain is built from TRBV6-5 and TRBJ2-1, with D perhaps TRBD2 (7 bases). The CDR3 totals 16 residues. V was clipped by 0 bases and J by 6 bases, with 15 bases between them. The germline V gene has CDR1 MNHEY and CDR2 SVGAGI. The CDR3 coding sequence is TGTGCCAGCAGTTACTCCCGGGGGGCGCGCAGCAATGAGCAGTTCTTC. Translated, it gives CASSYSRGARSNEQFF.

This clone came up a few times. In the same sample, other DNA sequences code for this CDR3. V and J are TRBV29-1 and TRBJ2-2; unclear D gene. V was shortened by 3 bases and J by 2 bases, with 7 bases between the two germline ends. This CDR3 region has 13 residues. Germline values: CDR1 SQVTM, CDR2 ANQGSEA. Written as DNA, the CDR3 is TGCAGCGTTGAGTCGGTAAACACCGGGGAGCTGTTTTTT. This translates into CSVESVNTGELFF.

This clone was counted ten times or more. This chain uses TRBV14 with TRBJ1-2; the match to TRBD1 covers 7 bases. The germline V gene has CDR1 SGHDN and CDR2 FVKESK. The CDR3 length is 15 residues. The junction had 2 bases not matched to a gene; V was cut back by 1 base and J by 0 bases. For the CDR3, the DNA is TGTGCCAGCAGCCAAGGGGACAGTACTAACTATGGCTACACCTTC. It yields the protein CASSQGDSTNYGYTF.

This clone was counted only a few times. The sample holds other DNA sequences that translate to the same CDR3. The J gene is TRBJ2-1, the V gene TRBV7-3; a possible D gene is TRBD2 (6 bases). The germline gives CDR1 SGHTA, CDR2 FQGTGA. V lost 3 bases and J lost 0, with 9 bases in between. The CDR3 runs to 15 residues. The CDR3 loop reads CASSFGGSSYNEQFF. CDR3 DNA: TGTGCCAGCAGCTTCGGGGGTAGCTCCTACAATGAGCAGTTCTTC.

V and J are TRBV30 and TRBJ1-1; a weak D match, TRBD1 (6 bases). In germline, CDR1 is GTSNPN, CDR2 SVGIG (reference sequence). Between the trimmed V and J ends, which lost 4 bases and 1 base, there was a span of 10 bases. The CDR3 loop spans 13 amino acids. This CDR3 reads CAWKRQENTEAFF. The CDR3 DNA sequence: TGTGCCTGGAAAAGACAGGAGAACACTGAAGCTTTCTTT. Supplemented by reference TRBV30 and TRBJ1-1, the full variable domain reads SQTIHQWPATLVQPVGSPLSLECTVEGTSNPNLYWYRQAAGRGLQLLFYSVGIGQISSEVPQNLSASRPQDRQFILSSKKLLLSDSGFYLCAWKRQENTEAFFGQGTRLTVV.

The chain couples TRBV29-1 to TRBJ2-7; D may be TRBD1 (6 bases). V shed 2 bases and J shed 2 bases, with 16 bases lying between them. This CDR3 is 15 amino acids long. In germline, CDR1 is SQVTM, CDR2 ANQGSEA. The CDR3 DNA reads TGCAGCGTTGAACTTGTGGGGGCTCCGACCTACGAGCAGTACTTC. It encodes CSVELVGAPTYEQYF.

V usage is TRBV6-4 and J usage is TRBJ1-1; 7 nucleotides match TRBD1. CDR1 MRHNA and CDR2 SNTAGT come from the germline V gene. With 10 bases clipped from V and 1 base from J, the junction kept 6 bases outside the gene matches. The CDR3 is made up of 13 amino acids. The CDR3 here is CATSWDRNTEAFF. CDR3 sequence (DNA): TGTGCCACCAGCTGGGACAGGAACACTGAAGCTTTCTTT.

The chain is built from TRBV14 and TRBJ2-1; TRBD1 matches at 8 bases. The CDR3 runs to 16 residues. V lost 1 base and J lost 0; bases outside the gene matches: 2. CDR1 and CDR2 (germline): SGHDN, FVKESK. The DNA of the CDR3 is TGTGCCAGCAGCCAAGTCAGGGGGCCCTCCTACAATGAGCAGTTCTTC. It is translated as CASSQVRGPSYNEQFF. Looking up the rest from reference TRBV14 and TRBJ2-1 gives the full variable domain: EAGVTQFPSHSVIEKGQTVTLRCDPISGHDNLYWYRRVMGKEIKFLLHFVKESKQDESGMPNNRFLAERTGGTYSTLKVQPAELEDSGVYFCASSQVRGPSYNEQFFGPGTRLTVL.

The chain recombines TRBV27 with TRBJ1-2; D is possibly TRBD1 (5 bases). The germline gives CDR1 MNHEY, CDR2 SMNVEV (reference sequence). The CDR3 length is 15 residues. Trimming took 4 bases from V and 6 from J, leaving 18 bases between them. CDR3 protein: CASSSIPLWDDGYTF. As DNA, the CDR3 is TGTGCCAGCAGTTCAATTCCCCTTTGGGACGATGGCTACACCTTC.

The rearrangement joins TRBV5-1 to TRBJ2-7, with 9 nucleotides matching TRBD2. Germline V gene sequence: CDR1 SGHRS, CDR2 YFSETQ. The CDR3 length is 14 residues. The trim removed 2 bases at V and 5 bases at J, leaving 5 bases unmatched. The chain's CDR3 is CASSFAGGFNEQYF. DNA of the CDR3: TGCGCCAGCAGCTTTGCGGGAGGGTTCAACGAGCAGTACTTC.

The DNA of the CDR3 is TGTGCCAGCAGTGCTTCGGAGTATTATGGCTACACCTTC. Translation: CASSASEYYGYTF. V gene TRBV2 combines with J gene TRBJ1-2; D remains unclear. The germline CDR1 and CDR2 sequences are SNHLY and FYNNEI. The V and J ends lost 4 bases and 5 bases respectively, with 11 bases between them. This CDR3 is 13 amino acids long.

The chain carries TRBV4-1 and TRBJ1-5; the D is unclear. The V gene's germline CDR1 is MGHRA and CDR2 YSYEKL. This CDR3 spans 14 amino acids. Trimming stripped 0 bases from V and 5 bases from J, with 8 bases between. For the CDR3, the DNA is TGCGCCAGCAGCCAAGAAGGGTTAGATCAGCCCCAGCATTTT. It encodes CASSQEGLDQPQHF.

The CDR3 DNA is TGCGCCAGCAGCCTGGGACTTAATCAGCCCCAGCATTTT. It yields the protein CASSLGLNQPQHF. The chain has TRBV5-1 and TRBJ1-5; TRBD1 might be the D (5 bases). The CDR3 is made up of 13 amino acids. V lost 4 bases to trimming and J lost 4 bases, with 9 bases between them. The V gene's germline CDR1 is SGHRS and CDR2 YFSETQ.

The chain has TRBV7-9 and TRBJ2-1; either TRBD1 or TRBD2 may supply D (6 bases each). Deletions cut 5 bases from V and 7 bases from J, with 15 bases between. Germline CDR1 SEHNR, CDR2 FQNEAQ (reference sequence). The CDR3 runs to 14 residues. The CDR3 here is CASSPKGGSNEQFF. CDR3 bases: TGTGCCAGCAGCCCAAAGGGGGGATCGAATGAGCAGTTCTTC. The whole variable domain, remainder taken from reference TRBV7-9 and TRBJ2-1, is DTGVSQNPRHKITKRGQNVTFRCDPISEHNRLYWYRQTLGQGPEFLTYFQNEAQLEKSRLLSDRFSAERPKGSFSTLEIQRTEQGDSAMYLCASSPKGGSNEQFFGPGTRLTVL.

This clone was detected a few times. This rearrangement joins TRBV29-1 to TRBJ1-1; perhaps TRBD1 as D (6 bases). Trimming took off 8 bases at V and 3 bases at J, with 16 bases between the two ends. The CDR3 is made up of 13 amino acids. In germline, CDR1 is SQVTM, CDR2 ANQGSEA. This CDR3 is CSSGDKEYTEAFF. Written as DNA, the CDR3 is TGCAGCTCTGGGGACAAAGAATACACTGAAGCTTTCTTT.

The rearrangement joins TRBV29-1 to TRBJ2-1; 14 bases map to TRBD2. Germline assignment: CDR1 SQVTM and CDR2 ANQGSEA. The CDR3 is made up of 18 amino acids. Trimming cost V 4 bases and J 5 bases; bases outside gene matches: 13. CDR3 coding DNA: TGCAGCGTTGCGTCGGGACTAGCGGGAGTTAACTGGGACAATGAGCAGTTCTTC. Protein product: CSVASGLAGVNWDNEQFF.